A single sample is the source of the 7 T cell receptor beta chains below, sequenced in a study of cytomegalovirus exposure and HLA in healthy donors. Use of 60 Vbeta and 13 Jbeta primers characterized the PCR. Clones were read by immunoSEQ multiplex PCR, and TCRdb kept only the in-frame ones, dropping some. The repertoire holds under 200,000 clones, with roughly 85% as singletons. The sample comprised PBMCs. These receptors all come from a woman between 18 and 29 years old in good health and CMV-seronegative.

In this sample, this clone turned up once. The V and J genes are TRBV4-1 and TRBJ2-6; D is possibly TRBD2 (6 bases). Germline values: CDR1 MGHRA, CDR2 YSYEKL. The CDR3 length is 16 residues. Trimming left V 4 bases short and J 0 bases short, with 10 bases between. CDR3 nucleotides: TGCGCCAGCAGCCTGGGACTGTACTCTGGGGCCAACGTCCTGACTTTC. This encodes CASSLGLYSGANVLTF.

The chain is built from TRBV19 and TRBJ2-2; 7 nucleotides agree with TRBD1. The CDR3 is 15 residues long. CDR1 is LNHDA, CDR2 SQIVND, per germline (reference sequence). The ends lost 7 bases at V and 3 bases at J; junction bases unmatched: 8. The CDR3 DNA follows: TGTGCCAGTATTCCTCCGGGACAGTACACCGGGGAGCTGTTTTTT. Translation: CASIPPGQYTGELFF.

V gene TRBV7-2 combines with J gene TRBJ2-4; weak D call: TRBD2 (5 bases). CDR1 and CDR2 from the germline V gene are SGHTA and FQGNSA. V lost 0 bases and J lost 0, with 12 bases in between. CDR3 length: 17 residues. The CDR3 reads CASSLADLVVAKNIQYF. Written as DNA, the CDR3 is TGTGCCAGCAGCTTAGCGGACTTGGTGGTAGCCAAAAACATTCAGTACTTC.

This chain links TRBV30 with TRBJ2-7; a weak D match, TRBD1 (6 bases). V lost 2 bases and J lost 4, with 9 bases in between. CDR1 is GTSNPN, CDR2 SVGIG, per germline (reference sequence). The CDR3 spans 12 residues. The CDR3 loop reads CAWSSTGYEQYV. In nucleotides, the CDR3 is TGTGCCTGGAGTTCCACAGGGTACGAGCAGTACGTC.

The chain joins TRBV27 to TRBJ2-7; D possibly corresponds to TRBD1 (6 bases). The CDR3 runs 11 residues. Trimming left V 7 bases short and J 6 bases short, with 10 bases between. Germline loops: CDR1 MNHEY, CDR2 SMNVEV (reference sequence). CDR3 amino acids: CASIQGTEQYF. In DNA, the CDR3 is TGTGCCAGCATTCAGGGGACCGAGCAGTACTTC.

The chain couples TRBV19 to TRBJ2-7; 10 bases fit TRBD1. CDR3 length equals 13 residues. Trimming at V came to 6 bases and at J to 5 bases, leaving 4 bases not matched to a gene. Looked up from germline, CDR1 is LNHDA and CDR2 is SQIVND (reference sequence). The CDR3 sequence: CASRKGQGNEQYF. In DNA form, the CDR3 reads TGTGCCAGTAGAAAGGGACAGGGGAACGAGCAGTACTTC.

The chain links TRBV9 to TRBJ1-2; 7 bases are shared with TRBD1. There are 13 residues in the CDR3. V gave up 0 bases and J gave up 6 bases; unmatched junction bases: 2. Germline V gene lookup returns CDR1 SGDLS and CDR2 YYNGEE. The CDR3 region has the DNA TGTGCCAGCAGCGTAGGGACAGGCAATGGCTACACCTTC. Its protein is CASSVGTGNGYTF.